This record looks at one T cell receptor beta chain sequence and its context. The antigen this receptor binds is unknown. No clone much larger than this one lies a single base away; base qualities are absent. The data originate from a study of blood T cell repertoires in COVID-19 (dated by TCRdb to the early 2020s). Regarding the research as a whole: Samples covering the acute and convalescent phases of COVID-19 were provided by collaborators in the United States, Italy and Spain. The repertoires were released in a freely available public database intended as a resource for research on the immune response to SARS-CoV-2. Subjects who had been exposed to COVID-19, were actively infected with it, or had recovered from it provided the deeply sampled blood TCRbeta repertoires that made up the dataset. Where available, HLA class I and class II types were obtained from metadata supplied by the sample provider rather than from assay-based typing. The samples were drawn from the first 160 participants of the ongoing ImmuneRACE study and from 1,254 subjects provided by 6 global collaborators. The material from the prospective study consisted of cDNA or gDNA derived from T cells, B-cell-depleted T cells, or PBMCs. A de-identified subject ID, COVID-19 status, age in years and sex were almost always included in the sample metadata.

Participants in the prospective study were aged about 18 to 95 years, lived in 20 to 30 United States geographic areas, and enrolled through a virtual design. In the prospective study, participants were assigned to cohorts based on the clinical history participants reported in a screening survey and a study questionnaire. Exposed participants were defined as having been in contact with someone with a PCR-confirmed or clinician-diagnosed COVID-19 case within 2 weeks of study entry. In the prospective study, whole blood, serum and a nasopharyngeal or oropharyngeal swab were collected from each participant by mobile phlebotomists. Over a roughly 2-month period, participants in the prospective study had the option of providing additional blood draws and questionnaires. Before DNA extraction, blood samples from the prospective study were shipped at room temperature or frozen. TCRbeta CDR3 regions were amplified from genomic DNA using the immunoSEQ Assay, a bias-controlled multiplex PCR. Per the original workflow: The number of nucleated cells in each sample was estimated from the amplification of reference gene primers within the assay. To quantify the absolute abundance of each unique TCRbeta CDR3 rearrangement, sequence reads were collapsed and filtered. For each sample, productive Simpson clonality was calculated as the square root of Simpson's diversity index over productive rearrangements. Held by TCRdb, this immuneACCESS table contains in-frame sequences only and omits some clones. Under half of the omission traces to an unresolved V gene where checked; the cause of the rest is unknown. D and trimming come from the DNA, and the V and J calls and clone size come from that table. A total of under 200,000 clones appear in this sample, 84% of them only once. Around 2.9% of the sample is in the top ten clones.

Beyond this particular receptor, the publication reports: Clinical and demographic metadata were provided uncurated, with the amount varying by source and participant.

The germline V gene yields SNHLY for CDR1 and FYNNEI for CDR2. The germline ends are 16 bases apart after V is trimmed by 6 bases and J by 4 bases. The CDR3 covers 16 residues, taking in both the cysteine and the phenylalanine. Only the CDR3 DNA is retained, 48 bases long and in frame from the first base. The sequence came from a woman in her twenties or thirties who had been exposed to COVID-19. Source material: PBMCs or T cells enriched from blood (not recorded which). The chain joins TRBV2 to TRBJ1-6; TRBD1 could be the D gene, as 6 bases match. The nucleotide sequence reads as follows: TGTGCCAGCAGGGAAACAGGGAACCTTTATAATTCACCCCTCCACTTT. This codes for CASRETGNLYNSPLHF.